These T cell receptor beta chains were read from a single sample in a study of technical replicates of blood from a few donors. Sequenced by immunoSEQ multiplex PCR; TCRdb stores in-frame clones only, minus some. Of tens of thousands of clones in the sample, 93% were seen once. The sample was T cells isolated from PBMCs. These receptors were obtained from a human donor in good health. Each CDR3 is given with its conserved first and last residue. The D gene is left open where the match is weak. Some rows mark clone size as missing; the rest say once, few, many or name a class of expanded clone.

D gene | J gene | V gene | clone size | CDR3 protein | CDR3 DNA
TRBD2 | TRBJ2-1 | TRBV6-5 | NA | CASSLSGGAYNEQFF | TGTGCCAGCAGCTTAAGCGGGGGGGCCTACAATGAGCAGTTCTTC
NA | TRBJ2-3 | TRBV2 | NA | CASSDGSADTQYF | TGTGCCAGCAGTGACGGTTCGGCAGATACGCAGTATTTT
NA | TRBJ2-1 | TRBV12-2 | NA | CASRLWGTSGIYEQFF | TGTGCAAGTCGCTTATGGGGGACTAGCGGGATCTATGAGCAGTTCTTC
NA | TRBJ2-1 | TRBV7-9 | NA | CASSYPTAYNEQFF | TGTGCCAGCAGCTACCCTACCGCCTACAATGAGCAGTTCTTC
NA | TRBJ2-7 | TRBV4-1 | NA | CASSQVGGDYEQYF | TGCGCCAGCAGCCAAGTCGGAGGGGACTACGAGCAGTACTTC
TRBD1 | TRBJ1-1 | TRBV11-2 | NA | CASSSVQDRQGDTEAFF | TGTGCCAGCAGCTCTGTCCAAGACCGGCAGGGGGACACTGAAGCTTTCTTT
NA | TRBJ1-1 | TRBV7-8 | NA | CASSLRINSEAFF | TGTGCCAGCAGCTTACGAATCAACTCTGAAGCTTTCTTT
TRBD1 | TRBJ1-2 | TRBV18 | NA | CASSPPRDREYRTF | TGTGCCAGCTCACCACCGAGGGACAGGGAGTATCGCACCTTC
TRBD1 | TRBJ1-1 | TRBV9 | NA | CASSATGSGWTEAFF | TGTGCCAGCAGCGCGACAGGGTCGGGGTGGACTGAAGCTTTCTTT
TRBD2 | TRBJ2-1 | TRBV9 | NA | CASSVVGGTSPGWNEQFF | TGTGCCAGCAGCGTAGTCGGGGGGACTTCCCCCGGATGGAATGAGCAGTTCTTC
NA | TRBJ2-7 | TRBV5-4 | NA | CASREKDSYEQYF | TGTGCCAGCCGGGAGAAGGACTCCTACGAGCAGTACTTC
TRBD2 | TRBJ2-3 | TRBV5-1 | NA | CASSFVSSGGGTDTQYF | TGCGCCAGCAGCTTCGTCTCTAGCGGGGGGGGCACAGATACGCAGTATTTT
NA | TRBJ2-3 | TRBV4-1 | NA | CASSQEFILTDTQYF | TGCGCCAGCAGCCAAGAATTCATACTCACAGATACGCAGTATTTT
NA | TRBJ2-1 | TRBV10-2 | NA | CASRQEYNEQFF | TGCGCCAGCCGGCAGGAATACAATGAGCAGTTCTTC
TRBD1 | TRBJ1-1 | TRBV18 | NA | CASSPVSGQGWSIAFF | TGTGCCAGCTCACCAGTCTCCGGACAGGGATGGTCGATAGCTTTCTTT
TRBD2 | TRBJ2-1 | TRBV19 | NA | CASSWGTSVSNEQFF | TGTGCCAGTAGTTGGGGGACTAGCGTTAGCAATGAGCAGTTCTTC
TRBD1 | TRBJ2-6 | TRBV30 | NA | CAWSQGAGANVLTF | TGTGCCTGGAGCCAGGGGGCTGGGGCCAACGTCCTGACTTTC
NA | TRBJ2-1 | TRBV15 | NA | CATSRVPGLWGDEQFF | TGTGCCACCAGCAGAGTTCCGGGACTTTGGGGCGATGAGCAGTTCTTC
NA | TRBJ1-1 | TRBV11-3 | NA | CASSRGGVGTEAFF | TGTGCCAGCAGCCGGGGAGGGGTTGGCACTGAAGCTTTCTTT
NA | TRBJ1-5 | TRBV10-3 | NA | CAISERDNRPQHF | TGTGCCATCAGTGAGAGGGACAATCGGCCCCAGCATTTT
NA | TRBJ2-5 | TRBV19 | NA | CASSRTVAETQYF | TGTGCCAGTAGTAGGACAGTAGCAGAGACCCAGTACTTC
NA | TRBJ1-2 | TRBV4-1 | NA | CASSLVRGKFYGYTF | TGCGCCAGCAGCCTGGTTAGGGGCAAGTTCTATGGCTACACCTTC
TRBD2 | TRBJ2-3 | TRBV4-2 | NA | CASSHTGTTLPAQYF | TGTGCCAGCAGCCATACCGGGACTACTCTTCCAGCGCAGTATTTT
NA | TRBJ1-5 | TRBV27 | NA | CASSLTPRPNQPQHF | TGTGCCAGCAGTTTAACCCCCAGGCCCAATCAGCCCCAGCATTTT
NA | TRBJ1-6 | TRBV7-9 | few | CASSPVGPSNSPLHF | TGTGCCAGCAGCCCTGTGGGGCCCTCCAATTCACCCCTCCACTTT
NA | TRBJ1-2 | TRBV29-1 | NA | CSVEQGRGFDGYTF | TGCAGCGTTGAACAGGGGAGGGGATTCGATGGCTACACCTTC
TRBD1 | TRBJ2-7 | TRBV28 | NA | CASTPGGSYEQYF | TGTGCCAGCACCCCAGGGGGCTCCTACGAGCAGTACTTC
NA | TRBJ1-6 | TRBV19 | NA | CASSSLGGGIGSPLHF | TGTGCCAGTAGTTCCTTGGGAGGGGGTATCGGTTCACCCCTCCACTTT
NA | TRBJ2-4 | TRBV25-1 | NA | CASTSRGNIQYF | TGTGCCAGCACCTCGAGGGGGAACATTCAGTACTTC
NA | TRBJ2-1 | TRBV4-1 | NA | CASSQPTGRNEQFF | TGCGCCAGCAGCCAACCGACAGGGAGGAATGAGCAGTTCTTC
TRBD2 | TRBJ2-1 | TRBV7-9 | NA | CASSLRLAPREQFF | TGTGCCAGCAGCCTGCGACTAGCGCCACGAGAGCAGTTCTTC
TRBD1 | TRBJ2-1 | TRBV5-1 | NA | CASSLQGWNGHNEQFF | TGCGCCAGCAGCTTACAGGGGTGGAACGGACACAATGAGCAGTTCTTC
NA | TRBJ1-5 | TRBV19 | NA | CASSISRGAGQPQHF | TGTGCCAGTAGTATAAGTCGGGGGGCAGGCCAGCCCCAGCATTTT
NA | TRBJ1-1 | TRBV7-6 | NA | CASSFGTQNTEAFF | TGTGCCAGCAGCTTCGGGACTCAAAACACTGAAGCTTTCTTT
NA | TRBJ2-5 | TRBV12-5 | NA | CASGLVWEAQYF | TGTGCTAGTGGTTTGGTATGGGAGGCCCAGTACTTC
NA | TRBJ1-2 | TRBV30 | once | CAWRRSGGYTF | TGTGCCTGGAGAAGGAGCGGTGGCTACACCTTC
NA | TRBJ1-5 | TRBV18 | NA | CASSTHQTLRNQPQHF | TGTGCCAGCTCGACGCATCAGACTTTACGGAATCAGCCCCAGCATTTT
NA | TRBJ1-2 | TRBV6-4 | NA | CASRRDNSANYGYTF | TGTGCCAGCAGACGGGACAACTCAGCTAACTATGGCTACACCTTC
NA | TRBJ2-1 | TRBV5-1 | NA | CASSLASDSSYNEQFF | TGCGCCAGCAGCTTGGCCAGCGATAGCTCCTACAATGAGCAGTTCTTC
TRBD1 | TRBJ1-2 | TRBV10-3 | NA | CAIITWTGGGYGYTF | TGTGCCATCATTACTTGGACAGGGGGAGGCTATGGCTACACCTTC
NA | TRBJ2-7 | TRBV19 | NA | CASSILSVRTANYEQYF | TGTGCCAGTAGTATTCTTAGCGTCAGGACGGCGAACTACGAGCAGTACTTC
NA | TRBJ2-1 | TRBV5-1 | NA | CASSLYVRNEQFF | TGCGCCAGCAGCTTGTACGTTCGGAATGAGCAGTTCTTC
NA | TRBJ1-1 | TRBV7-8 | NA | CASSSYRRQTHTEAFF | TGTGCCAGCAGCTCATACCGCAGACAGACACACACTGAAGCTTTCTTT
NA | TRBJ1-1 | TRBV7-9 | once | CASRSWGVRDTEAFF | TGTGCCAGCAGATCCTGGGGGGTAAGGGACACTGAAGCTTTCTTT
NA | TRBJ2-7 | TRBV2 | NA | CASSPVYEQYF | TGTGCCAGCAGCCCCGTCTACGAGCAGTACTTC
NA | TRBJ2-1 | TRBV23-1 | NA | CASRLNLTGENEQFF | TGCGCCAGCAGACTAAATCTCACAGGAGAAAATGAGCAGTTCTTC
NA | TRBJ1-1 | TRBV5-1 | NA | CASSLSGSEAFF | TGCGCCAGCAGCTTGTCGGGATCTGAAGCTTTCTTT
TRBD1 | TRBJ1-2 | TRBV6-1 | once | CASSEYLTGDYGYTF | TGTGCCAGCAGTGAATATCTGACAGGGGACTATGGCTACACCTTC
TRBD2 | TRBJ2-3 | TRBV5-1 | NA | CASSFREGSTDTQYF | TGCGCCAGCAGCTTCCGGGAGGGATCAACAGATACGCAGTATTTT
TRBD1 | TRBJ1-1 | TRBV30 | NA | CAWSWGQGGIEAFF | TGTGCCTGGAGCTGGGGACAGGGGGGTATTGAAGCTTTCTTT
NA | TRBJ1-1 | TRBV7-2 | NA | CASSLGGAIYMNTEAFF | TGTGCCAGCAGCTTGGGGGGGGCGATATACATGAACACTGAAGCTTTCTTT
NA | TRBJ2-5 | TRBV4-1 | NA | CASSVLSDQETQYF | TGCGCCAGCAGCGTCCTCAGCGACCAAGAGACCCAGTACTTC
TRBD1 | TRBJ2-7 | TRBV4-1 | NA | CASSDTPGQGSYEQYF | TGCGCCAGCAGTGACACTCCGGGACAGGGAAGCTACGAGCAGTACTTC